The rows below give T cell receptor beta chains drawn from one sample of a study of CD8+CD57+ T cells in acquired aplastic anemia. MiXCR, run by TCRdb on the reads, gives a single entry per CDR3 protein. The sample lists about 130,000 distinct CDR3 sequences; 41% were seen once. The sequencing input was sorted CD4+, CD8+, or CD8+CD57+ T cells (not recorded which) from PBMCs. Source of these receptors: a human donor in good health, serving as a control. Each CDR3 is given with its conserved first and last residue. The D gene is left open where the match is weak. Only part of the rows carry a size: once, few, many, or a class if the clone is expanded.

13	NA	TRBJ1-2	many	TRBV30	CAWSVRRNYGYTF	TGTGCCTGGAGTGTTCGTCGTAACTATGGCTACACCTTC
15	NA	TRBJ1-6	NA	TRBV19	CASSIEAFTDSPLHF	TGTGCCAGTAGTATAGAGGCTTTTACCGATTCACCCCTCCACTTT
13	TRBD1	TRBJ1-4	many	TRBV29-1	CSVARGTNEKLFF	TGCAGCGTAGCCAGGGGGACTAATGAAAAACTGTTTTTT
15	NA	TRBJ2-1	many	TRBV4-1	CASSAGLSSYNEQFF	TGCGCCAGCAGCGCCGGGCTCAGCTCCTACAATGAGCAGTTCTTC
17	NA	TRBJ2-3	NA	TRBV27	CASSLSIIQPSEDTQYF	TGTGCCAGCAGTTTATCGATTATACAGCCCTCAGAAGATACGCAGTATTTT
15	NA	TRBJ1-2	NA	TRBV18	CASSPPGGKAYGYTF	TGTGCCAGCTCACCACCCGGAGGGAAAGCCTATGGCTACACCTTC
17	TRBD1	TRBJ1-5	many	TRBV11-3	CASSSYKGQGTDQPQHF	TGTGCCAGCAGCTCTTACAAAGGACAGGGGACCGATCAGCCCCAGCATTTT
15	NA	TRBJ1-5	NA	TRBV19	CASSHGQYSNQPQHF	TGTGCCAGTAGCCACGGACAGTATAGCAATCAGCCCCAGCATTTT
15	TRBD1	TRBJ2-1	many	TRBV7-9	CASSPFRQGYNEQFF	TGTGCCAGCAGCCCCTTTCGACAGGGGTACAATGAGCAGTTCTTC
12	NA	TRBJ1-2	many	TRBV12-3/TRBV12-4	CASSLVGGTCTF	TGTGCCAGCAGTTTAGTTGGGGGTACGTGCACCTTC
15	NA	TRBJ2-3	NA	TRBV12-3/TRBV12-4	CASSSWGGGTDTQYF	TGTGCCAGCTCCTCTTGGGGCGGGGGCACAGATACGCAGTATTTT
13	NA	TRBJ1-1	few	TRBV29-1	CSAQSQLNTEAFF	TGCAGCGCACAGAGCCAGCTGAACACTGAAGCTTTCTTT
15	TRBD2	TRBJ2-1	many	TRBV20-1	CSASPPLAGYGEQFF	TGCAGTGCTAGTCCCCCCCTAGCGGGATATGGTGAGCAGTTCTTC
16	TRBD2	TRBJ2-3	NA	TRBV13	CASSFSVGGSTDTQYF	TGTGCCAGCAGCTTTTCGGTGGGGGGGAGCACAGATACGCAGTATTTT
15	NA	TRBJ1-5	NA	TRBV19	CASSIAEYSNQPQHF	TGTGCCAGTAGTATTGCAGAGTATAGCAATCAGCCCCAGCATTTT
14	TRBD1	TRBJ1-2	many	TRBV5-1	CASSLRTGGYGYTF	TGCGCCAGCAGCTTAAGGACAGGGGGTTATGGCTACACCTTC
14	TRBD1	TRBJ2-2	many	TRBV10-1	CASSSDRVSGELFF	TGCGCCAGCAGTTCGGACAGGGTCAGCGGGGAGCTGTTTTTT
15	NA	TRBJ1-4	many	TRBV2	CASYGKLDRGEKLFF	TGTGCCAGCTACGGAAAGTTGGACAGAGGGGAAAAACTGTTTTTT
13	NA	TRBJ1-1	many	TRBV20-1	CSARAGSNTEAFF	TGCAGTGCTAGGGCGGGTTCGAACACTGAAGCTTTCTTT
13	NA	TRBJ2-7	NA	TRBV7-9	CASSPSPTYEQYF	TGTGCCAGCAGCCCTAGTCCTACCTACGAGCAGTACTTC
15	TRBD1	TRBJ1-1	many	TRBV3-1	CASSLRGQANGGAFF	TGTGCCAGCAGCCTACGAGGACAGGCCAATGGGGGAGCTTTCTTT
12	NA	TRBJ2-5	NA	TRBV19	CASSNRQETQYF	TGTGCCAGTAGTAACAGACAAGAGACCCAGTACTTC
10	TRBD1	TRBJ1-2	NA	TRBV20-1	CSAGQGEFTF	TGCAGTGCTGGACAGGGGGAGTTCACCTTC
15	NA	TRBJ2-7	NA	TRBV10-3	CAISEQAGTPYEQYF	TGTGCCATCAGTGAGCAGGCAGGGACACCCTACGAGCAGTACTTC
16	NA	TRBJ1-4	many	TRBV5-1	CASSLGAGTTNEKLFF	TGCGCCAGCAGCTTGGGTGCAGGGACAACTAATGAAAAACTGTTTTTT
12	NA	TRBJ2-5	NA	TRBV2	CASTMRNQPQYF	TGTGCCAGCACCATGAGGAATCAGCCCCAGTACTTC
16	TRBD1	TRBJ2-7	NA	TRBV29-1	CSVFRAGTGELYEQYF	TGCAGCGTTTTCAGGGCCGGGACAGGAGAACTCTACGAGCAGTACTTC
13	NA	TRBJ2-5	many	TRBV3-1	CASSQDGGKTQYF	TGTGCCAGCAGCCAAGACGGGGGCAAGACCCAGTACTTC
12	NA	TRBJ1-4	NA	TRBV5-1	CASRADPEELFF	TGCGCCAGCCGAGCGGACCCTGAAGAACTGTTTTTT
13	TRBD2	TRBJ2-5	NA	TRBV15	CATSRPGLSTQYF	TGTGCCACCAGCAGACCGGGACTATCTACCCAGTACTTC
14	NA	TRBJ2-2	many	TRBV5-8	CASSLGGITGELFF	TGTGCCAGCAGCTTGGGCGGGATCACCGGGGAGCTGTTTTTT